The next 10 T cell receptor beta chains were all read from a single sample in a study of blood T cells in healthy people across ages (dated by TCRdb to about 2015). The method behind the library was 5' RACE. The listed sequencing device is Illumina HiSeq 2500. A second about 6 to 11 cycle PCR used a sample-barcoded 5' primer and a J-beta primer mix. TCRdb reworked the public reads: Q25 trimming with fastp, MiXCR clone assembly, productive beta chains retained. Identical CDR3 protein sequences are pooled into one entry, listed with their most common genes and DNA. This sample lists 650,000 to 1,000,000 distinct CDR3 sequences; around 36% were detected once. Over 10% of the sample is taken by the ten largest. The source material was blood. The receptors shown here come from a man aged 18 to 30 in good health.

This clonotype has only a few counts. V and J are TRBV12-3 or TRBV12-4 and TRBJ1-4, with D hard to call. This CDR3 contains 14 residues. The V end was cut by 3 bases, the J end by 0 bases, with 5 bases between. CDR3 sequence: CASSFDTTNEKLFF. The CDR3, as DNA: TGTGCCAGCAGTTTCGACACAACTAATGAAAAACTGTTTTTT.

This clonotype was detected only a few times. The genes are TRBV6-2 or TRBV6-3 and TRBJ2-7; 9 bases match TRBD1. With V trimmed by 6 bases and J by 0 bases, 3 bases remained unmatched. The CDR3 covers 14 residues. Germline V gene lookup returns CDR1 MNHEY and CDR2 SVGEGT. The CDR3 DNA follows: TGTGCCAGCAGGGGGGACAGGGCCTCCTACGAGCAGTACTTC. Its protein is CASRGDRASYEQYF.

The chain links TRBV20-1 to TRBJ1-1; D might be TRBD1 (5 bases). This CDR3 is built from 13 residues. Trimming left V 3 bases short and J 1 base short, with 9 bases between. Germline CDR1 DFQATT, CDR2 SNEGSKA (reference sequence). The CDR3 reads CSARSRANTEAFF. The CDR3 nucleotides are TGCAGTGCTAGGAGCAGGGCGAACACTGAAGCTTTCTTT.

This chain links TRBV7-2 with TRBJ1-5; the match to TRBD1 covers 7 bases. Germline values: CDR1 SGHTA, CDR2 FQGNSA. V was clipped by 5 bases and J by 6 bases; unmatched bases: 16. The CDR3 loop spans 17 amino acids. This CDR3 is CASSRGTAPSAAQPQHF. The CDR3 DNA reads TGTGCCAGCAGCCGCGGGACAGCCCCTTCGGCTGCTCAGCCCCAGCATTTT.

The genes are TRBV7-8 and TRBJ1-5, with 7 bases aligning to TRBD1. The CDR3 is 16 residues long. Looked up from germline, CDR1 is SGHVS and CDR2 is FQNEAQ. Trimming at V came to 5 bases and at J to 0 bases, leaving 7 bases not matched to a gene. As DNA, the CDR3 is TGTGCCAGCAGCACCGGGACAGTCTATAGCAATCAGCCCCAGCATTTT. Protein product: CASSTGTVYSNQPQHF.

With regard to this clonotype: Its ends do not fully match the called genes, so a read error is possible. This sequence joins TRBV20-1 and TRBJ1-6; 9 positions match TRBD1. CDR1 is DFQATT and CDR2 is SNEGSKA in the germline V gene (reference sequence). The CDR3 sequence is 15 residues long. CDR3 nucleotides: TGCAGTGCTAGTACGACCGGGACAGGGAACTCACCCCCCCACTTT. It is translated as CSASTTGTGNSPPHF.

CDR3 sequence (DNA): TGTGCCAGCAGCTTTGGCATTAATAGCAATCAGCCCCAGCATTTT. The encoded protein is CASSFGINSNQPQHF. The rearrangement joins TRBV5-5 to TRBJ1-5; no definite D call. This CDR3 has 15 residues. The germline CDR1 and CDR2 sequences are SGHKS and YYEKEE (reference sequence). V gave up 2 bases and J gave up 0 bases, with 9 bases separating them. The full variable domain, completed using reference TRBV5-5 and TRBJ1-5, is DAGVTQSPTHLIKTRGQQVTLRCSPISGHKSVSWYQQVLGQGPQFIFQYYEKEERGRGNFPDRFSARQFPNYSSELNVNALLLGDSALYLCASSFGINSNQPQHFGDGTRLSIL.

The chain links TRBV20-1 to TRBJ1-1; 11 nucleotides align to TRBD1. V lost 6 bases and J lost 3; bases outside the gene matches: 3. In germline, CDR1 is DFQATT, CDR2 SNEGSKA (reference sequence). The CDR3 has 13 amino acids. The CDR3 reads CSAQGQGDTEAFF. In nucleotides, the CDR3 is TGCAGTGCCCAGGGACAGGGGGACACTGAAGCTTTCTTT.

This clonotype was seen at least ten times. The chain links TRBV29-1 to TRBJ2-3, with 8 positions matching TRBD1. This CDR3 has 14 amino acids. CDR1 is SQVTM, CDR2 ANQGSEA, per germline. J was trimmed by 1 base and V by 4 bases; bases with no gene match: 4. The CDR3 protein is CSVGTGRRTDTQYF. DNA for the CDR3: TGCAGCGTTGGGACAGGGCGTCGCACAGATACGCAGTATTTT.

Points on this clonotype: This could be a read error, since a much larger clone is one nucleotide away. The chain uses TRBV29-1 and TRBJ2-4; 8 bases map to TRBD1. This CDR3 has 13 amino acids. J lost 15 bases, V lost 7 bases, and 17 bases had no gene match. Germline CDR1 is SQVTM and CDR2 is ANQGSEA. The CDR3 bases are TGCAGCGCCCGCCGGACAGGGAGCGAGACCCTGTACTTC. Amino acid sequence: CSARRTGSETLYF.